This T cell receptor (beta chain) was retrieved from a study of CD8+CD57+ T cells in acquired aplastic anemia (dated by TCRdb to 2016 to 2018). In the study overall: Extracted DNA from sorted CD4+ and CD8+ cells averaged approximately 3.4 ug, ranging from roughly 0.19 to 27.4 ug.

Results and caveats for the whole study, not just this receptor: Around 31 CD8+ CDR3 sequences were shared between patients and controls but appeared highly expressed in patients and within their immunodominant clones. Between patients and healthy controls, no significant difference in CD8+ Simpson's diversity was found (P=0.060).

This clonotype was found many times. This receptor's antigen is unknown. Base qualities are missing; no much larger clone stands one base away. Profiling of TCR beta VDJ combinations and CDR3 sequences used genomic DNA as the template. An Illumina HiSeq 2000 was the platform used for TCR repertoire sequencing. As for the original processing: Repertoire assessment relied on Simpson's diversity index, CDR3 size and DJ length profiles, and TRBV/TRBJ rearrangement plots. The immunodominant clone was defined as the most abundant DNA sequence in deep sequencing data. CDR3 amino acid sequences were screened for sharing across subjects and compared with published repertoires and the VDJdb database. The raw public data were reprocessed by TCRdb itself: fastp quality trimming at Q25, MiXCR clonotype calling, in-frame beta chains only. Identical CDR3 protein sequences are pooled into one entry, listed with their most common genes and DNA. The V and J calls come from TCRdb's annotation, not from the publication. This sample lists some 290,000 distinct CDR3 sequences; approximately 57% were detected once. Clones ranked in the top ten supply 8% of the sample.

In this study, sorted CD4+ and CD8+ T cells from the blood of healthy subjects and of severe aplastic anemia patients had their TCR repertoires deep-sequenced. Ficoll-Paque density gradient centrifugation was used to isolate peripheral blood mononuclear cells. CD4+ and CD8+ T cells were sorted by FACS or magnetic beads before DNA extraction. The cysteine opens and the phenylalanine closes a CDR3 of 16 amino acids. The CDR3 DNA has 48 bases and is translated from base 1. Trimmed from V: 2 bases; trimmed from J: 4 bases; junction bases lacking a gene match: 10. The germline V gene sets CDR1 to MNHEY and CDR2 to SVGAGI.

Sequences were obtained from sorted CD4+, CD8+, or CD8+CD57+ T cells (not recorded which) from PBMCs. The V and J segments used are TRBV6-5 and TRBJ1-2, with 7 middle bases fitting TRBD1. The clonotype was recovered from a human donor with severe aplastic anemia or a healthy control (not recorded which). The CDR3 reads CASSYAPSGQPYGYTF. In nucleotides, the sequence is TGTGCCAGCAGTTACGCCCCCTCGGGACAGCCCTATGGCTACACCTTC.